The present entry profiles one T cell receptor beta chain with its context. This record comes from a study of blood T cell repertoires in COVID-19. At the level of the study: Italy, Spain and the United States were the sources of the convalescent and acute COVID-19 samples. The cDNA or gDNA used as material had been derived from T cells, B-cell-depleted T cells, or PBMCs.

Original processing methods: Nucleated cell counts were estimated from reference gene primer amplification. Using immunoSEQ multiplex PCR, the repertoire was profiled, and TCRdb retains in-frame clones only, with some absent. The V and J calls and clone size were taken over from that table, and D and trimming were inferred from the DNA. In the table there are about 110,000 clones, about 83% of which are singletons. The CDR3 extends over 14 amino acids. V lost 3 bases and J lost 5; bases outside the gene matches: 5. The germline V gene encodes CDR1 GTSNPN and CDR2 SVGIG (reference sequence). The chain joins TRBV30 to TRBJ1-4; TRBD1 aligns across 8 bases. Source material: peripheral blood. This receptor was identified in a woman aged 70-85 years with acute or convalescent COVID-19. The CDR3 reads CAWRAQGANEKLFF. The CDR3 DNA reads TGTGCCTGGAGAGCTCAGGGGGCGAATGAAAAACTGTTTTTT.